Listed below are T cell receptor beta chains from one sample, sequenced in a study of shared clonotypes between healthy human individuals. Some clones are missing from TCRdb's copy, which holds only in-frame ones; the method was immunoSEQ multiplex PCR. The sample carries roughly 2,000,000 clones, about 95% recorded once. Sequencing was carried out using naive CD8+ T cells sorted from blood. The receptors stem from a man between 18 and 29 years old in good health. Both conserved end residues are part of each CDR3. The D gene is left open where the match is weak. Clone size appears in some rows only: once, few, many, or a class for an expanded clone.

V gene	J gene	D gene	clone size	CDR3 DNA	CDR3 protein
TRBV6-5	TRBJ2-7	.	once	TGTGCCAGCAGTCTGAGTCCCCAGGCCTACGAGCAGTACTTC	CASSLSPQAYEQYF
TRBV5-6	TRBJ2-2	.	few	TGTGCCAGCAGCTTGGTCGGCGATGCCGGGGAGCTGTTTTTT	CASSLVGDAGELFF
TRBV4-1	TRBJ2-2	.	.	TGCGCCAGCAGCCAAGATAGGCAGGGAGAGGGCACCGGGGAGCTGTTTTTT	CASSQDRQGEGTGELFF
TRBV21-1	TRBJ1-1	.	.	TGTGCCAGCAGCAAAGCCGGCAGGGTCCCTGAAGCTTTCTTT	CASSKAGRVPEAFF
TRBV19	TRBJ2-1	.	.	TGTGCCAGTGGACCGCGTTCCTACAATGAGCAGTTCTTC	CASGPRSYNEQFF
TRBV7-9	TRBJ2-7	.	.	TGTGCCAGCAGCCCGGTGGGGGGCGGATACGAGCAGTACTTC	CASSPVGGGYEQYF
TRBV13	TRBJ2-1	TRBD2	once	TGTGCCAGCAGCCAGAGCGGGAGCTCCTACAATGAGCAGTTCTTC	CASSQSGSSYNEQFF
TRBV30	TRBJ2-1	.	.	TGTGCCTGGAGTCAGACCTGGCGAGAGGGGGATGAAGCGCAGTTCTTC	CAWSQTWREGDEAQFF
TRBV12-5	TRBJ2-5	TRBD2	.	TGTGCTAGTGGCTTTAGCGGGAGACTGGAGACCCAGTACTTC	CASGFSGRLETQYF
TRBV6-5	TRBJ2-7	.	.	TGTGCCAGCAGTTACTCGTTTGGTCTAGCAAACGAGCAGTACTTC	CASSYSFGLANEQYF
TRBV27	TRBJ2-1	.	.	TGTGCCAGCAGTTTAACGGGGAGTGGGTACAATGAGCAGTTCTTC	CASSLTGSGYNEQFF
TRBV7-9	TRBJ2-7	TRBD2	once	TGTGCCAGCTGGGGGGGGGAAGTAGGCGACTACGAGCAGTACTTC	CASWGGEVGDYEQYF
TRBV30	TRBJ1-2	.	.	TGTGCCTGGAGTGTAGGAGAGGGGTACCGGACGGTCTTC	CAWSVGEGYRTVF
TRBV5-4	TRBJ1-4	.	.	TGTGCCAGCAGCCGAGATGATGAAAAACTGTTTTTT	CASSRDDEKLFF
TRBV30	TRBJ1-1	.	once	TGTGCCTGGAGTCCCCCAAACACTGAAGCTTTCTTT	CAWSPPNTEAFF
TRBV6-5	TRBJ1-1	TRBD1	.	TGTGCCAGCAGTTCCAGGGGGTCGGGAACTGAAGCTTTCTTT	CASSSRGSGTEAFF
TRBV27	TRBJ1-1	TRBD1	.	TGTGCCAGCAGTTTAGGCCCGGGACAGGGGGCGGATCACCTATCTGAAGCTTTCTTT	CASSLGPGQGADHLSEAFF